A single sample gave rise to the 18 T cell receptor beta chains below, sequenced in a study of blood T cell repertoires in COVID-19. Clones were read by immunoSEQ multiplex PCR, and TCRdb kept only the in-frame ones, dropping some. The sample lists 150,000 to 200,000 clones; 83% were seen once. Sequencing was performed on peripheral blood. The receptors derive from a woman aged 70-85 years with COVID-19, enrolled during active disease.

V and J are TRBV14 and TRBJ1-1; D may be TRBD1 (5 bases). Trimming left V 1 base short and J 6 bases short, with 15 bases between. The germline gives CDR1 SGHDN, CDR2 FVKESK. This CDR3 spans 15 amino acids. The DNA for the CDR3 is TGTGCCAGCAGCCAAGTTCAGGATTTCAGGGCTGAAGCTTTCTTT. It codes for CASSQVQDFRAEAFF.

CDR3 sequence: CASSPDGTGGTEAFF. The CDR3, as DNA: TGTGCCAGCTCACCCGACGGAACAGGGGGCACTGAAGCTTTCTTT. This chain joins TRBV18 and TRBJ1-1, with TRBD1 identical over 8 bases. Trimming at V came to 3 bases and at J to 4 bases, leaving 7 bases not matched to a gene. This CDR3 has 15 amino acids. Germline CDR1 KGHSH, CDR2 LQKENI.

The CDR3 DNA follows: TGTGCCAGCAGCTACGTAGCAGGGAAAGAGACCCAGTACTTC. Encoded protein: CASSYVAGKETQYF. The V and J genes are TRBV7-9 and TRBJ2-5, with D possibly TRBD1 on 5 matching bases. This CDR3 region has 14 residues. V was clipped by 4 bases and J by 3 bases, with 12 bases between them. Germline CDR1 and CDR2: SEHNR and FQNEAQ (reference sequence).

The rearrangement joins TRBV7-2 to TRBJ2-5, with 10 positions matching TRBD2. The junction had 9 bases not matched to a gene; V was cut back by 6 bases and J by 5 bases. CDR1 is SGHTA and CDR2 is FQGNSA in the germline V gene. The CDR3 length is 15 residues. The CDR3 protein is CASSLIAGGWETQYF. As DNA, the CDR3 is TGTGCCAGCAGTCTCATAGCGGGAGGCTGGGAGACCCAGTACTTC.

This rearrangement joins TRBV6-5 to TRBJ1-2, with TRBD1 identical over 7 bases. Germline CDR1 is MNHEY and CDR2 is SVGAGI. Unmatched junction bases numbered 5, after V lost 5 bases and J lost 2 bases. This CDR3 comprises 14 residues. The CDR3 protein is CASSTPGQNYGYTF. In nucleotides, the CDR3 is TGTGCCAGCAGTACTCCGGGACAGAACTATGGCTACACCTTC.

The chain employs TRBV3-1 (or the pseudogene TRBV3-2) and TRBJ1-5; possibly TRBD1 for D (6 bases). The V gene lost 3 bases and the J gene lost 0 bases, with 18 bases spanning the gap. The length of the CDR3 is 18 residues. Germline CDR1 LGHDT, CDR2 YNNKEL (reference sequence). For the CDR3, the DNA is TGTGCCAGCAGCCATCCTGGGGGACACCTTAATAGCAATCAGCCCCAGCATTTT. It codes for CASSHPGGHLNSNQPQHF.

The V and J genes are TRBV28 and TRBJ1-4, with TRBD1 matching 7 bases. Trimming removed 5 bases from V and 6 bases from J; junction bases left unmatched: 3. The germline CDR1 and CDR2 sequences are MDHEN and SYDVKM. The CDR3 loop spans 13 amino acids. Here the CDR3 reads CASSPGQDEKLFF. CDR3 coding DNA: TGTGCCAGCAGTCCTGGACAGGATGAAAAACTGTTTTTT.

The chain recombines TRBV5-1 with TRBJ1-1; 8 bases line up with TRBD1. The CDR3 is made up of 20 amino acids. Germline lookup yields CDR1 SGHRS and CDR2 YFSETQ. V lost 1 base to trimming and J lost 0 bases; unmatched junction nucleotides: 17. CDR3 nucleotide sequence: TGCGCCAGCAGCTTGATGGCCAGGGGGCGTTCGCCTTACATGAACACTGAAGCTTTCTTT. Translated: CASSLMARGRSPYMNTEAFF.

The chain has TRBV5-4 and TRBJ2-7; 10 positions agree with TRBD2. Germline-derived CDR1 and CDR2 are SGHNT and YYREEE (reference sequence). The junction had 9 bases not matched to a gene; V was cut back by 5 bases and J by 4 bases. CDR3 length: 15 residues. The CDR3 here is CASSSSGRVEYEQYF. CDR3 nucleotide sequence: TGTGCCAGCAGTTCGAGCGGGAGGGTGGAGTACGAGCAGTACTTC.

The rearrangement links TRBV10-3 to TRBJ2-2; maybe TRBD2 (5 bases). CDR3 length: 15 amino acids. Germline-derived CDR1 and CDR2 are ENHRY and SYGVKD. The V end was cut by 5 bases, the J end by 5 bases, with 15 bases between. CDR3 DNA: TGTGCCATCAGTACTCAACCGGGGTGGACCGGGGAGCTGTTTTTT. It encodes CAISTQPGWTGELFF.

This clone was seen only a few times. The chain joins TRBV5-4 to TRBJ1-4; D may be TRBD1 (5 bases). V was shortened by 3 bases and J by 1 base, with 10 bases between the two germline ends. The germline V gene has CDR1 SGHNT and CDR2 YYREEE (reference sequence). The CDR3 extends over 15 amino acids. This CDR3 is CASSSQGGTNEKLFF. As DNA, the CDR3 is TGTGCCAGCAGCTCCCAGGGTGGAACTAATGAAAAACTGTTTTTT.

The CDR3 spells CASSLSQPGNEQFF. The DNA for the CDR3 is TGCGCCAGCAGCTTGAGCCAGCCGGGTAATGAGCAGTTCTTC. J is TRBJ2-1 and V is TRBV5-1, with D unresolved. V lost 1 base and J 7 bases, leaving 12 bases between the germline ends. The CDR3 covers 14 residues. CDR1 is SGHRS, CDR2 YFSETQ, per germline.

This clone was observed once. V gene TRBV10-3 combines with J gene TRBJ2-7; TRBD2 matches at 11 bases. The CDR3 is 14 residues long. In germline, CDR1 is ENHRY, CDR2 SYGVKD. The ends lost 4 bases at V and 1 base at J; junction bases unmatched: 0. CDR3 loop: CAISGLAGSYEQYF. The CDR3 DNA is TGTGCCATCAGTGGACTAGCGGGATCCTACGAGCAGTACTTC.

The chain joins TRBV6-5 to TRBJ1-5; TRBD1 matches 8 bases. The CDR3 contains 13 residues. J gave up 6 bases and V 10 bases, and 8 bases lay outside the gene matches. The germline V gene has CDR1 MNHEY and CDR2 SVGAGI. The CDR3 DNA reads TGTGCCATCCGGACAGGGTGGGGTCAGCCCCAGCATTTT. Its protein is CAIRTGWGQPQHF.

The gene calls are TRBV19 and TRBJ2-3, with TRBD1 matching over 9 bases. Germline trimming cut 10 bases from V and 2 bases from J; bases unmatched to any gene: 4. Germline V gene sequence: CDR1 LNHDA, CDR2 SQIVND (reference sequence). CDR3 size: 13 residues. CDR3 in DNA: TGTGCCACGGGACAGGGCAACACAGATACGCAGTATTTT. This sequence encodes CATGQGNTDTQYF.

This clone appeared a single time. This chain connects TRBV7-2 to TRBJ2-1; 10 bases map to TRBD2. Germline V gene sequence: CDR1 SGHTA, CDR2 FQGNSA. CDR3 length: 15 amino acids. V trimming: 4 bases; J trimming: 9 bases; junction bases outside the gene matches: 9. CDR3 sequence reads: CASSSSGRAGGEQFF. As DNA, the CDR3 is TGTGCCAGCAGCTCGAGCGGGAGGGCCGGGGGTGAGCAGTTCTTC.

The chain joins TRBV25-1 to TRBJ1-1; weak D call: TRBD1 (5 bases). CDR1 is MGHDK, CDR2 SYGVNS, per germline. The CDR3 totals 15 residues. V was shortened by 2 bases and J by 3 bases, with 13 bases between the two germline ends. The CDR3 DNA reads TGTGCCAGCAGTGAAATAGGGGTGAAGGACACTGAAGCTTTCTTT. Encoded protein: CASSEIGVKDTEAFF.

V usage is TRBV24-1 and J usage is TRBJ2-1, with 10 nucleotides matching TRBD2. V gave up 1 base and J gave up 1 base; unmatched junction bases: 6. This CDR3 region has 18 residues. The germline V gene has CDR1 KGHDR and CDR2 SFDVKD. The CDR3 region is CATSDLASGSFSYNEQFF. The CDR3 region has the DNA TGTGCCACCAGTGATTTAGCTAGCGGGAGCTTTTCCTACAATGAGCAGTTCTTC.